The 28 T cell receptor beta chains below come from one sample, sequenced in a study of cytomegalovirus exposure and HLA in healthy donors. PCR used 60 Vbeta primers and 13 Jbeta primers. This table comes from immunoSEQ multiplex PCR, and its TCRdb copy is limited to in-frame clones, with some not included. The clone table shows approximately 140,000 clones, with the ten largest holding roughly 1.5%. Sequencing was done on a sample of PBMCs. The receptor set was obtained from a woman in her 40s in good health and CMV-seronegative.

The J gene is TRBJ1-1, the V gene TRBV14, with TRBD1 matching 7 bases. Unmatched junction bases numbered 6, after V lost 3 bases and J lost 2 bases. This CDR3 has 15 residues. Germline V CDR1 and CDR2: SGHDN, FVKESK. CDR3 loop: CASSHMGQINTEAFF. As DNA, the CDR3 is TGTGCCAGCAGCCATATGGGACAGATTAACACTGAAGCTTTCTTT.

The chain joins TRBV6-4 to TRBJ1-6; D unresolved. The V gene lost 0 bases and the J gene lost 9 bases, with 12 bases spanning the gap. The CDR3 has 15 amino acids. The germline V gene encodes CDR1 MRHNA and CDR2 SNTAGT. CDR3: CASSDSPEGLSPLHF. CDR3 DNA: TGTGCCAGCAGTGACTCTCCTGAAGGACTTTCACCCCTCCACTTT.

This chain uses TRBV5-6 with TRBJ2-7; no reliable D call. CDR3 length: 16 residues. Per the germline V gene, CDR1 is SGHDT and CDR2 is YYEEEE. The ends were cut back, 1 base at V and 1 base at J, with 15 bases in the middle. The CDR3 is CASSLLGQVDSYEQYV. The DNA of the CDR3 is TGTGCCAGCAGCTTGTTAGGTCAGGTTGATTCCTACGAGCAGTACGTC.

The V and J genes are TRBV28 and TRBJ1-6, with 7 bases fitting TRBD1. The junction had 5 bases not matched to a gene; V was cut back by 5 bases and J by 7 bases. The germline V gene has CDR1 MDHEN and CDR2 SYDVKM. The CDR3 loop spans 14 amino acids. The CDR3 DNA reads TGTGCCAGCAGTCGGGACAGTACGAATTCACCCCTCCACTTT. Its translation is CASSRDSTNSPLHF.

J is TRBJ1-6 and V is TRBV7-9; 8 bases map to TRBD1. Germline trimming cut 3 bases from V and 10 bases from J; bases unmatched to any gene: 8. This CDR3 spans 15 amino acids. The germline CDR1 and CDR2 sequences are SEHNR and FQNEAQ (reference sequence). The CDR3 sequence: CASSFSRGTGSPLHF. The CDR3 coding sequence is TGTGCCAGCAGCTTCTCCCGAGGGACAGGCTCACCCCTCCACTTT.

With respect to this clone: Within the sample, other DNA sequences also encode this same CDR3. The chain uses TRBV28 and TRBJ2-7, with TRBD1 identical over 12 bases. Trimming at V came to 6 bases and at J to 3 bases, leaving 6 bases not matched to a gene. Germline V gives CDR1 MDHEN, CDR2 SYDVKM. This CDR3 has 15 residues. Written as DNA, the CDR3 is TGTGCCAGCAGCTCCGGGACAGGGGGCGACTACGAGCAGTACTTC. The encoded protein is CASSSGTGGDYEQYF.

CDR3 coding DNA: TGTGCCAGCAGCTTAGCAGACGGGTCGAGCTCCTACGAGCAGTACTTC. Translated, it gives CASSLADGSSSYEQYF. V is TRBV7-6 and J is TRBJ2-7; D not certain. V lost 0 bases, J lost 0 bases, and 12 bases lay in between. This CDR3 region has 16 residues. Germline lookup yields CDR1 SGHVS and CDR2 FNYEAQ.

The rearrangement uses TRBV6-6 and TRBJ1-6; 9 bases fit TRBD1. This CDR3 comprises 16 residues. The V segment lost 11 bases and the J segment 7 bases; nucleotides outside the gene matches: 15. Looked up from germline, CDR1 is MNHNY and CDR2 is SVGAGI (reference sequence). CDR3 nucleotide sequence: TGTGCCTCCCTGTTCGAGACCGGGACAGGGAATTCACCCCTCCACTTT. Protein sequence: CASLFETGTGNSPLHF.

This CDR3 reads CASSPTQGSGGTF. The CDR3 DNA reads as TGTGCCAGCAGCCCGACGCAGGGGTCCGGGGGGACCTTC. The chain recombines TRBV7-2 with TRBJ1-2, with a possible D match to TRBD1 (6 bases). The germline gives CDR1 SGHTA, CDR2 FQGNSA. The CDR3 runs 13 residues. V lost 5 bases and J lost 14, with 21 bases in between.

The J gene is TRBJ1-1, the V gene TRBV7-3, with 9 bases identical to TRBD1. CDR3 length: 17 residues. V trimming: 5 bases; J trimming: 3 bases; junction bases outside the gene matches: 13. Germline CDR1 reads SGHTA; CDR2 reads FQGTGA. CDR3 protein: CASSLSRDRVVYTEAFF. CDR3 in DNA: TGTGCCAGCAGCCTGTCCCGGGACAGGGTGGTGTACACTGAAGCTTTCTTT.

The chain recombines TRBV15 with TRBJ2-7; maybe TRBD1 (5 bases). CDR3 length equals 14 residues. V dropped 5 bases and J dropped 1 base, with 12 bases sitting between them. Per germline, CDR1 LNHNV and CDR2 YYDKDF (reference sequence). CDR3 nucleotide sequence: TGTGCCACCAGCCTAAATACAGGATCCTACGAGCAGTACTTC. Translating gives CATSLNTGSYEQYF.

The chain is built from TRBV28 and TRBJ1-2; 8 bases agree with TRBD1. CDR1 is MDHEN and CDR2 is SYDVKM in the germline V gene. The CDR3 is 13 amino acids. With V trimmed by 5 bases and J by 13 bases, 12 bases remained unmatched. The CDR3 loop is CASSNGQGAGVTF. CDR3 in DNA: TGTGCCAGCAGTAATGGACAGGGTGCAGGGGTCACCTTC.

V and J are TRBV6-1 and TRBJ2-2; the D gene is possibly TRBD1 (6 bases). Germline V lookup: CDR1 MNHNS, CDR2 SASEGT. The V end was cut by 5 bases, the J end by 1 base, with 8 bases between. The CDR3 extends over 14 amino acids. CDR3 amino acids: CASSRQVNTGELFF. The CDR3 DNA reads TGTGCCAGCAGTCGACAGGTGAACACCGGGGAGCTGTTTTTT.

CDR3 sequence (DNA): TGTGCCAGCAGTGATAGCGGGGGGGGGAATGAGCAGTTCTTC. Encoded protein: CASSDSGGGNEQFF. The chain joins TRBV6-6 to TRBJ2-1, with 11 bases fitting TRBD2. CDR1 is MNHNY and CDR2 is SVGAGI in the germline V gene (reference sequence). The CDR3 length is 14 residues. V dropped 5 bases and J dropped 7; count of bases not matched to a gene: 4.

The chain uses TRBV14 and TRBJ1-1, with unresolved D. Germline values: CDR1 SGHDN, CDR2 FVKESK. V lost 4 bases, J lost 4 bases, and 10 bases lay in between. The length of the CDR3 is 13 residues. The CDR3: CASSPTYTTEAFF. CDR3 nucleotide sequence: TGTGCCAGCAGCCCGACATACACCACTGAAGCTTTCTTT.

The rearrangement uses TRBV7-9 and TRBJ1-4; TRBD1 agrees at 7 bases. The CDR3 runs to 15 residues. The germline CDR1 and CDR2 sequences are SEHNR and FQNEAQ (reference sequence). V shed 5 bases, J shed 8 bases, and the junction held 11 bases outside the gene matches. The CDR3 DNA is TGTGCCAGCAGCAACACAGGGGTCGGGGAGGAAAAACTGTTTTTT. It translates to CASSNTGVGEEKLFF.

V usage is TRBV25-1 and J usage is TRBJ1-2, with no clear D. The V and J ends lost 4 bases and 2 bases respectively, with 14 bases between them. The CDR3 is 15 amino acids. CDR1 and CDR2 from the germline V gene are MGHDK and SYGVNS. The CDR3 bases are TGTGCCAGCAGTGGGGCCCCGGTACCCAACTATGGCTACACCTTC. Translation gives CASSGAPVPNYGYTF.

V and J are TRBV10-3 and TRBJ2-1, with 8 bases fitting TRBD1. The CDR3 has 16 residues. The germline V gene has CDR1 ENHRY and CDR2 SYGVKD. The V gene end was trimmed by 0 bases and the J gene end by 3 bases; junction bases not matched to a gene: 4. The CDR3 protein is CAISESGDRLYNEQFF. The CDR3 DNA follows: TGTGCCATCAGTGAGTCGGGGGACAGGCTCTACAATGAGCAGTTCTTC.

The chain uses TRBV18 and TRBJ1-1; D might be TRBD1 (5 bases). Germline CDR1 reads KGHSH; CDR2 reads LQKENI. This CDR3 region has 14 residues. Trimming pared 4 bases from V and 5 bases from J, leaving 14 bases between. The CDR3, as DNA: TGTGCCAGCTCACGGGGGGAGGAAGGTACTGAAGCTTTCTTT. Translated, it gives CASSRGEEGTEAFF.

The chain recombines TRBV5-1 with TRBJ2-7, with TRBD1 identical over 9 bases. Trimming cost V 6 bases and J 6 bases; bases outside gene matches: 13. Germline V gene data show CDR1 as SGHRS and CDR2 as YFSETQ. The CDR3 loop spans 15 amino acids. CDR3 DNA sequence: TGCGCCAGCAACCTATTAGGGACAGGGACCTCCGAGCAGTACTTC. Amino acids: CASNLLGTGTSEQYF.

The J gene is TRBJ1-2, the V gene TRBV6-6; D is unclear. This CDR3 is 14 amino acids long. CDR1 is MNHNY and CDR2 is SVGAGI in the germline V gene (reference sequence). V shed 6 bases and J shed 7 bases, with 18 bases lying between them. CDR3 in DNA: TGTGCCAGCAGGACCCTTGCAGCGCGCGGTGGCTACACCTTC. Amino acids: CASRTLAARGGYTF.

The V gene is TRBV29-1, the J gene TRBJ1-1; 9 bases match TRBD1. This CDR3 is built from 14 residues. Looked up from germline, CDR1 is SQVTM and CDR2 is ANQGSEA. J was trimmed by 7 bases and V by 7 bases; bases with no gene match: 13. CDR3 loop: CSALQGARSIEAFF. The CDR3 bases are TGCAGCGCCCTACAGGGGGCAAGGAGTATTGAAGCTTTCTTT. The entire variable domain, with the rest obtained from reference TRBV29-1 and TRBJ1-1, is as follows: SAVISQKPSRDICQRGTSLTIQCQVDSQVTMMFWYRQQPGQSLTLIATANQGSEATYESGFVIDKFPISRPNLTFSTLTVSNMSPEDSSIYLCSALQGARSIEAFFGQGTRLTVV.

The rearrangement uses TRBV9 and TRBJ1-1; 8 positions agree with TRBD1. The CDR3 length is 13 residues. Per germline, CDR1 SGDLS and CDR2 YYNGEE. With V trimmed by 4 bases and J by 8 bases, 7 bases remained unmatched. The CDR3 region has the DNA TGTGCCAGCAGCCCCCCCTACAGGGGGGAAGCTTTCTTT. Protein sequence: CASSPPYRGEAFF. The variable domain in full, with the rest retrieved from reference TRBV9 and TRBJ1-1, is DSGVTQTPKHLITATGQRVTLRCSPRSGDLSVYWYQQSLDQGLQFLIQYYNGEERAKGNILERFSAQQFPDLHSELNLSSLELGDSALYFCASSPPYRGEAFFGQGTRLTVV.

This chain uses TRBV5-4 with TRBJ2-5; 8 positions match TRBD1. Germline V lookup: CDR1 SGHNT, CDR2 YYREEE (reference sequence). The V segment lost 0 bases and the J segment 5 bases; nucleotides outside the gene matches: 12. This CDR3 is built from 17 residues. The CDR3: CASSLGGQGGFGETQYF. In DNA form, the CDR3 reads TGTGCCAGCAGCTTGGGCGGACAGGGTGGTTTTGGGGAGACCCAGTACTTC.

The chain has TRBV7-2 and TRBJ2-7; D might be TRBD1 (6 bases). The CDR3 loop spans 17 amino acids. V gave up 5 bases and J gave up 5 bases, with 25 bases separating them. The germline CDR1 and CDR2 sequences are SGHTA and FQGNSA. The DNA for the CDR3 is TGTGCCAGCAGCCTACTTTGGGGGACACAGGTGGCAAACGAGCAGTACTTC. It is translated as CASSLLWGTQVANEQYF.

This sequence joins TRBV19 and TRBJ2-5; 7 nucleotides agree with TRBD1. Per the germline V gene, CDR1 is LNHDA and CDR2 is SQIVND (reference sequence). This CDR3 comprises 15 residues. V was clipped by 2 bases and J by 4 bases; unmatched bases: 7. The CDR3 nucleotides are TGTGCCAGTAGTATACGACAGGGATTTCGAGAGACCCAGTACTTC. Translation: CASSIRQGFRETQYF.

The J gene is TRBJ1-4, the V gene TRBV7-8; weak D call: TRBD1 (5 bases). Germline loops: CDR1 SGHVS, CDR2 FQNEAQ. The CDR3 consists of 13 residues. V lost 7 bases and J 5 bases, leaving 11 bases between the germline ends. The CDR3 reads CASNRQLNEKLFF. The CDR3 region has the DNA TGTGCCAGCAATAGACAGTTAAATGAAAAACTGTTTTTT.

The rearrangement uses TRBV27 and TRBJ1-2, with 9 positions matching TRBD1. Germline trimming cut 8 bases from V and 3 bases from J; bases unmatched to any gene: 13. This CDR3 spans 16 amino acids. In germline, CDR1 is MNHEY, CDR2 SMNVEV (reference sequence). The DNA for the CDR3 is TGTGCCAGCGGGAGTTTTGTGCGGACAGGGGACTATGGCTACACCTTC. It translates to CASGSFVRTGDYGYTF.